Shown below are 12 T cell receptor beta chains from a single sample sequenced in a study of T cells after yellow fever vaccination. TCRdb called the 5' RACE reads again in MiXCR, with one record for every CDR3 protein. The data hold a few hundred thousand distinct CDR3 sequences, with about 3.5% observed a single time. Source: PBMCs, taken 15 days after the yellow fever booster vaccination. The receptors originated from a man aged 18 to 35 who received the YFV17D yellow fever vaccine.

This clonotype was counted many times. The J gene is TRBJ1-5, the V gene TRBV5-6; perhaps TRBD1 as D (5 bases). The germline V gene has CDR1 SGHDT and CDR2 YYEEEE. The V gene lost 4 bases and the J gene lost 4 bases, with 12 bases spanning the gap. The CDR3 is made up of 14 amino acids. The DNA for the CDR3 is TGTGCCAGCAGCCCCGGACACGCGAATCAGCCCCAGCATTTT. The encoded protein is CASSPGHANQPQHF.

Many counts were recorded for this clonotype. J is TRBJ2-3 and V is TRBV20-1; 8 bases map to TRBD1. J was trimmed by 4 bases and V by 5 bases; bases with no gene match: 8. CDR1 and CDR2 (germline): DFQATT, SNEGSKA (reference sequence). The CDR3 is made up of 14 amino acids. The CDR3 loop reads CSAGTGIIADTQYF. The CDR3 DNA reads as TGCAGTGCTGGGACAGGCATAATCGCAGATACGCAGTATTTT.

This clonotype has a count of ten or more. This chain links TRBV7-9 with TRBJ2-7, with TRBD1 matching over 8 bases. This CDR3 comprises 14 residues. J was trimmed by 4 bases and V by 2 bases; bases with no gene match: 4. Germline values: CDR1 SEHNR, CDR2 FQNEAQ (reference sequence). The CDR3 DNA reads as TGTGCCAGCAGCTTAAACAGGGGGGAATACGAGCAGTACTTC. This gives the protein CASSLNRGEYEQYF.

In this sample, this clonotype turned up many times. V gene TRBV10-3 combines with J gene TRBJ2-1, with D possibly being TRBD1 (6 bases). CDR1 and CDR2 from the germline V gene are ENHRY and SYGVKD. This CDR3 is built from 12 residues. V lost 8 bases to trimming and J lost 5 bases, with 10 bases between them. The CDR3 nucleotides read TGTGCCATCTCAGGGGACCACAATGAGCAGTTCTTC. Its protein product is CAISGDHNEQFF.

This clonotype was recorded at least ten times. V is TRBV15 and J is TRBJ2-3; the D gene is possibly TRBD2 (5 bases). CDR1 is LNHNV, CDR2 YYDKDF, per germline (reference sequence). Trimming took 4 bases from V and 2 from J, leaving 13 bases between them. The CDR3 runs to 15 residues. The CDR3 bases are TGTGCCACCAGCACCCAACCCGGGGTCACAGATACGCAGTATTTT. It specifies CATSTQPGVTDTQYF.

In its sample, this clonotype was seen many times. The chain joins TRBV15 to TRBJ2-5, with a weak D call TRBD2 (6 bases). The germline gives CDR1 LNHNV, CDR2 YYDKDF (reference sequence). The CDR3 contains 16 residues. Trimming stripped 5 bases from V and 2 bases from J, with 18 bases between. The CDR3 nucleotides read TGTGCCACCAGCGGCCTCCGCCGCGGGGTACAAGAGACCCAGTACTTC. Translation gives CATSGLRRGVQETQYF.

This clonotype has at least ten counts. The J gene is TRBJ1-2, the V gene TRBV4-3; 9 bases line up with TRBD1. The CDR3 sequence is 16 residues long. CDR1 LGHNA and CDR2 YSLEER come from the germline V gene. V shed 4 bases, J shed 4 bases, and the junction held 10 bases outside the gene matches. The CDR3 here is CASSRKTGGTSYGYTF. The CDR3 DNA is TGCGCCAGCAGCCGTAAGACAGGGGGAACCTCCTATGGCTACACCTTC.

This clonotype was seen at least ten times. The gene calls are TRBV4-1 and TRBJ2-7; 10 bases map to TRBD2. The CDR3 loop spans 13 amino acids. In germline, CDR1 is MGHRA, CDR2 YSYEKL. The J segment lost 10 bases and the V segment lost 4 bases, leaving 7 bases of the junction unmatched. The DNA for the CDR3 is TGCGCCAGCAGCCTGGGGACTAGCGACTTCCAGTACTTC. This sequence encodes CASSLGTSDFQYF.

This clonotype was detected ten times or more. The chain combines TRBV3-1 with TRBJ2-1, with 9 bases aligning to TRBD2. The V gene's germline CDR1 is LGHDT and CDR2 YNNKEL (reference sequence). This CDR3 is built from 17 residues. After removal of 5 bases from V and 0 bases from J, the junction contained 8 bases not matched to a gene. CDR3 DNA: TGTGCCAGCAGCATCCTTAGCGGGGGTAGCTCCTACAATGAGCAGTTCTTC. Protein sequence: CASSILSGGSSYNEQFF.

Many counts were recorded for this clonotype. This chain uses TRBV28 with TRBJ2-7; D is possibly TRBD1 (6 bases). V was shortened by 6 bases and J by 4 bases, with 10 bases between the two germline ends. Germline CDR1 reads MDHEN; CDR2 reads SYDVKM. CDR3 size: 12 residues. The CDR3 reads CASSLGGYEQYV. In DNA form, the CDR3 reads TGTGCCAGCAGCTTAGGGGGTTACGAGCAGTACGTC.

This clonotype was recorded at least ten times. The J gene is TRBJ2-3, the V gene TRBV7-2; 10 nucleotides match TRBD2. Trimming took 5 bases from V and 3 from J; bases not matched to a gene: 8. Germline lookup yields CDR1 SGHTA and CDR2 FQGNSA. The CDR3 is 16 amino acids. The CDR3 is CASSPWGAGGTDTQYF. The CDR3 coding sequence is TGTGCCAGCAGCCCTTGGGGAGCGGGGGGGACAGATACGCAGTATTTT. Using reference TRBV7-2 and TRBJ2-3 for the parts outside the CDR3, the full variable domain is GAGVSQSPSNKVTEKGKDVELRCDPISGHTALYWYRQSLGQGLEFLIYFQGNSAPDKSGLPSDRFSAERTGGSVSTLTIQRTQQEDSAVYLCASSPWGAGGTDTQYFGPGTRLTVL.

This clonotype was counted ten times or more. This chain connects TRBV7-2 to TRBJ2-1; 9 bases fit TRBD2. V shed 5 bases, J shed 5 bases, and the junction held 7 bases outside the gene matches. The CDR3 covers 15 residues. CDR1 SGHTA and CDR2 FQGNSA come from the germline V gene. CDR3: CASSPQRGENNEQFF. For the CDR3, the DNA is TGTGCCAGCAGCCCCCAGCGGGGGGAAAACAATGAGCAGTTCTTC.